The 17 T cell receptor beta chains below come from one sample, sequenced in a study of T-cell reconstitution after alpha-beta-depleted transplantation in children. For TCRbeta, the library was prepared with unique molecular identifiers. TCRdb independently ran MiXCR on the PCR reads; one entry per CDR3 protein. The data hold 700,000 to 950,000 distinct CDR3 sequences, with 15% to 20% observed a single time. The sequences come from PBMCs, mostly from graft donor cells, collected 360 days after TCRalphabeta/CD19-depleted stem cell transplant. The origin of the receptors is a male patient under 18 who had a stem cell transplant for acute lymphoblastic leukemia, so the T cells may come from the graft donor.

This chain joins TRBV27 and TRBJ2-3; D gene unclear. CDR1 and CDR2 (germline): MNHEY, SMNVEV (reference sequence). This CDR3 spans 15 amino acids. Trimming left V 4 bases short and J 1 base short, with 12 bases between. In nucleotides, the CDR3 is TGTGCCAGCAGTTCCTCCCCATGGGGCACAGATACGCAGTATTTT. Translating gives CASSSSPWGTDTQYF.

This clonotype has just a few counts. CDR3 in DNA: TGTGCCAGCAGTCCCGGAGCGGGAGCCACAGATACGCAGTATTTT. It yields the protein CASSPGAGATDTQYF. This chain links TRBV7-9 with TRBJ2-3, with 8 bases that match TRBD2. J lost 2 bases, V lost 6 bases, and 7 bases had no gene match. Germline V gene data show CDR1 as SEHNR and CDR2 as FQNEAQ (reference sequence). This CDR3 has 15 residues.

The chain has TRBV2 and TRBJ2-6; unclear D gene. Germline CDR1 reads SNHLY; CDR2 reads FYNNEI. This CDR3 comprises 17 residues. V was shortened by 5 bases and J by 4 bases, with 18 bases between the two germline ends. This chain's CDR3 is CASSRVAPGFGANVLTF. CDR3 coding DNA: TGTGCCAGCAGTCGGGTTGCCCCTGGGTTCGGGGCCAACGTCCTGACTTTC.

The chain uses TRBV7-3 and TRBJ2-1; 8 bases map to TRBD2. The CDR3 contains 19 residues. V gave up 5 bases and J gave up 0 bases; unmatched junction bases: 15. Germline CDR1 SGHTA, CDR2 FQGTGA. For the CDR3, the DNA is TGTGCCAGCAGCGCCTCCGGGACTAGATTTCGAAGCTCCTACAATGAGCAGTTCTTC. It is translated as CASSASGTRFRSSYNEQFF.

This chain links TRBV5-1 with TRBJ2-3; 11 nucleotides line up with TRBD2. Losses at the gene ends were 3 bases for V and 5 bases for J; bases not matched to a gene: 8. Germline CDR1 reads SGHRS; CDR2 reads YFSETQ. CDR3 length equals 16 residues. The CDR3 DNA follows: TGCGCCAGCAGCTCAATGGGGACTAGCGGTAAAGATACGCAGTATTTT. Protein sequence: CASSSMGTSGKDTQYF.

This clonotype was seen a few times. The chain is built from TRBV7-9 and TRBJ2-6; no clear D gene. The germline V and J ends were trimmed by 7 bases and 3 bases, with 10 bases remaining between them. This CDR3 is built from 14 residues. CDR1 is SEHNR, CDR2 FQNEAQ, per germline (reference sequence). The CDR3 bases are TGTGCCAGCAACTTCGGGTTTGGGGCCAACGTCCTGACTTTC. It specifies CASNFGFGANVLTF.

This clonotype was detected only a few times. The chain uses TRBV5-6 and TRBJ2-7, with 10 bases aligning to TRBD1. In germline, CDR1 is SGHDT, CDR2 YYEEEE. With 3 bases clipped from V and 3 bases from J, the junction kept 3 bases outside the gene matches. This CDR3 is 14 amino acids long. The CDR3 region is CASSWDRGFYEQYF. In nucleotides, the CDR3 is TGTGCCAGCAGCTGGGACAGGGGATTCTACGAGCAGTACTTC.

This clonotype appeared a few times. This chain links TRBV5-1 with TRBJ2-7, with 11 nucleotides matching TRBD1. Unmatched junction bases numbered 10, after V lost 4 bases and J lost 4 bases. Germline assignment: CDR1 SGHRS and CDR2 YFSETQ. The CDR3 is made up of 16 amino acids. As DNA, the CDR3 is TGCGCCAGCAGCCTGGGGGGGACAGGGGGAAAATACGAGCAGTACTTC. Its translation is CASSLGGTGGKYEQYF.

This clonotype was seen a few times. The chain couples TRBV20-1 to TRBJ2-1, with D unresolved. V was trimmed by 6 bases and J by 6 bases, leaving 12 bases between them. This CDR3 region has 12 residues. Germline lookup yields CDR1 DFQATT and CDR2 SNEGSKA (reference sequence). The CDR3 is CSARPLGNEQFF. The CDR3 DNA reads as TGCAGTGCCCGACCGCTAGGCAATGAGCAGTTCTTC.

This clonotype was counted a few times. The CDR3 DNA reads as TGCGCCAGCAGCTTGCGAGGACTAGCGGACACAGATACGCAGTATTTT. This translates into CASSLRGLADTDTQYF. The rearrangement uses TRBV5-1 and TRBJ2-3, with 10 bases identical to TRBD2. Germline V gene sequence: CDR1 SGHRS, CDR2 YFSETQ. V gave up 1 base and J gave up 2 bases; unmatched junction bases: 4. The CDR3 is 16 amino acids.

The V and J genes are TRBV2 and TRBJ2-7; maybe TRBD2 (5 bases). The CDR3 has 12 amino acids. The V gene lost 3 bases and the J gene lost 5 bases, with 8 bases spanning the gap. Germline-derived CDR1 and CDR2 are SNHLY and FYNNEI. CDR3 in DNA: TGTGCCAGCAGTGAGACTAACCACGAGCAGTACTTC. Translation: CASSETNHEQYF.

This clonotype was detected only a few times. The genes are TRBV18 and TRBJ2-1, with unresolved D. V was cut by 1 base and J by 2 bases, with 12 bases left in between. The CDR3 runs to 16 residues. Germline V gene sequence: CDR1 KGHSH, CDR2 LQKENI. The CDR3 protein is CASSPLWGGAYNEQFF. In DNA form, the CDR3 reads TGTGCCAGCTCACCACTCTGGGGTGGGGCCTACAATGAGCAGTTCTTC.

This chain links TRBV29-1 with TRBJ1-6; no firm D call. Germline CDR1 and CDR2: SQVTM and ANQGSEA. Trimming shortened V by 7 bases and J by 5 bases, and 12 bases separated the two germline ends. This CDR3 region has 13 residues. DNA for the CDR3: TGCAGCGCCGCCCTGGTGGATAATTCACCCCTCCACTTT. Amino acids: CSAALVDNSPLHF.

The chain has TRBV5-1 and TRBJ2-3; no definite D call. With 3 bases removed from V and 6 bases from J, the gap between germline ends came to 14 bases. Germline V gene sequence: CDR1 SGHRS, CDR2 YFSETQ. The CDR3 loop spans 14 amino acids. CDR3 sequence reads: CASSSRTVADTQYF. CDR3 nucleotides: TGCGCCAGCAGCTCCAGAACCGTCGCGGATACGCAGTATTTT.

This clonotype was counted once. This chain connects TRBV21-1 to TRBJ2-7; the table's D call TRBD2 went unverified against the DNA. TRBV21-1 is listed as a pseudogene. The CDR3 loop spans 17 amino acids. This CDR3 reads CASSKRHEAGENYEQYF. CDR3 nucleotides: TGTGCCAGCAGCAAGAGGCACGAGGCGGGAGAAAATTACGAGCAGTACTTC.

This rearrangement joins TRBV13 to TRBJ1-5, with no clear D. V was clipped by 1 base and J by 4 bases, with 11 bases between them. This CDR3 contains 15 residues. In germline, CDR1 is PRHDT, CDR2 FYEKMQ (reference sequence). CDR3 sequence (DNA): TGTGCCAGCAGCTTAGCTATGGGTGGAAATCAGCCCCAGCATTTT. Translated: CASSLAMGGNQPQHF.

There are many counts of this clonotype. The gene calls are TRBV6-5 and TRBJ2-1; 11 bases are a match to TRBD2. Germline CDR1 is MNHEY and CDR2 is SVGAGI. This CDR3 has 14 amino acids. Trimming cost V 2 bases and J 7 bases; bases outside gene matches: 1. In DNA, the CDR3 is TGTGCCAGCAGTTACGGGACTAGCGGTAATGAGCAGTTCTTC. It codes for CASSYGTSGNEQFF.